A selection of T cell receptor beta chains follows, all from one sample in a study of blood T cells in healthy people across ages. TCRdb passed the 5' RACE reads through MiXCR, listing each CDR3 protein once. The sample comprises around 1.5 million distinct CDR3 sequences, approximately 60% of which are singletons, and roughly 6.3% rests with the top ten. Sequencing was done on a sample of blood. Every receptor here comes from a man younger than 35 in good health. Both conserved end residues are part of each CDR3. Each record gives: J gene, clone size, D gene, V gene, CDR3 protein, CDR3 DNA. The D gene is left open where the match is weak. Only part of the rows carry a size: once, few, many, or a class if the clone is expanded.

>TRBJ2-7|NA|NA|TRBV13
CASSPETEGTYNEQYF
TGTGCCAGCAGCCCCGAGACCGAGGGGACCTACAATGAGCAGTACTTC
>TRBJ2-2|once|NA|TRBV29-1
CSVGLQTGELFF
TGCAGCGTTGGTCTCCAAACCGGGGAGCTGTTTTTT
>TRBJ2-4|NA|TRBD1|TRBV4-1
CASSQVVGQGVVGNIQYF
TGCGCCAGCAGCCAAGTCGTGGGACAGGGAGTAGTAGGAAACATTCAGTACTTC
>TRBJ2-1|once|NA|TRBV6-5
CASSYSGGSKQFF
TGTGCCAGCAGTTACTCGGGAGGCAGTAAGCAGTTCTTC
>TRBJ2-2|NA|NA|TRBV27
CASSWGVTVTGELFF
TGTGCCAGCAGTTGGGGAGTAACAGTCACCGGGGAGCTGTTTTTT
>TRBJ2-1|NA|TRBD1|TRBV15
CATSRGSGGNEQFF
TGTGCCACCAGCAGAGGATCAGGGGGCAATGAGCAGTTCTTC
>TRBJ2-1|few|NA|TRBV5-1
CASSLAGLASYNEQFF
TGCGCCAGCAGCTTGGCGGGGCTAGCGAGTTACAATGAGCAGTTCTTC
>TRBJ1-1|NA|NA|TRBV15
CATSSETFNTEVFF
TGTGCCACCAGCAGTGAAACCTTTAACACTGAAGTTTTCTTT
>TRBJ2-3|NA|TRBD2|TRBV20-1
CSASPSGPTDTQYF
TGCAGTGCTAGTCCTAGCGGACCCACAGATACGCAGTATTTT
>TRBJ1-6|NA|TRBD1|TRBV2
CASTPDDRVDSPLHF
TGTGCCAGCACCCCCGATGACAGGGTAGATTCACCCCTCCACTTT
>TRBJ1-1|NA|NA|TRBV5-1
CASSLQPRTVIAEAFF
TGCGCCAGCAGCTTGCAACCCCGGACAGTAATCGCTGAAGCTTTCTTT
>TRBJ2-1|NA|TRBD2|TRBV27
CASSAGGRRNEQFF
TGTGCCAGCAGCGCGGGAGGGCGAAGAAATGAGCAGTTCTTC
>TRBJ2-4|few|NA|TRBV21-1
CASSKDWGAKNIQYF
TGTGCCAGCAGCAAAGATTGGGGGGCCAAAAACATTCAGTACTTC
>TRBJ2-7|few|NA|TRBV27
CASSSGTRTYEQYF
TGTGCCAGCAGTTCCGGGACAAGGACCTACGAGCAGTACTTC
>TRBJ2-7|NA|NA|TRBV10-1
CASSSRGATGSEQYF
TGCGCCAGCAGCTCCCGAGGGGCGACAGGATCCGAGCAGTACTTC
>TRBJ2-3|NA|NA|TRBV20-1
CSARKKTDTQYF
TGCAGTGCTAGAAAGAAAACAGATACGCAGTATTTT
>TRBJ2-2|once|NA|TRBV12-3/TRBV12-4
CASSLLGPGTGELFF
TGTGCCAGCAGTCTCCTCGGGCCAGGGACCGGGGAGCTGTTTTTT
>TRBJ2-5|once|NA|TRBV20-1
CSAMEETQYF
TGCAGTGCTATGGAAGAGACCCAGTACTTC
>TRBJ2-3|once|TRBD2|TRBV3-1
CASSPEERGGPTDTQYF
TGTGCCAGCAGCCCAGAAGAGCGGGGGGGCCCCACAGATACGCAGTATTTT
>TRBJ2-5|once|NA|TRBV5-6
CASSLAHLSETQYF
TGTGCCAGCAGCTTGGCCCATCTCTCGGAGACCCAGTACTTC
>TRBJ1-2|NA|TRBD1|TRBV6-5
CACGRQGANYGYTF
TGTGCCTGTGGGAGACAGGGGGCAAACTATGGCTACACCTTC
>TRBJ2-1|few|NA|TRBV5-1
CASPRQGISNEQFF
TGCGCCAGCCCGAGGCAGGGGATCTCGAATGAGCAGTTCTTC
>TRBJ2-7|few|NA|TRBV7-2
CASSSLTPGLGLGEQYF
TGTGCCAGCAGCTCTCTAACCCCGGGCCTTGGCCTCGGCGAGCAGTACTTC
>TRBJ2-7|once|NA|TRBV29-1
CSVGTVDLWGNEQYF
TGCAGCGTTGGGACTGTTGACCTCTGGGGCAATGAGCAGTACTTC
>TRBJ2-2|few|NA|TRBV20-1
CSASLGPSTGELFF
TGCAGTGCTAGCTTAGGGCCCTCGACCGGGGAGCTGTTTTTT
>TRBJ1-5|few|NA|TRBV13
CASSLGGGHQPQHF
TGTGCCAGCAGCTTAGGCGGCGGTCATCAGCCCCAGCATTTT
>TRBJ1-2|NA|NA|TRBV10-1
CASSEGTTENYGYTF
TGCGCCAGCAGTGAGGGGACGACAGAGAACTATGGCTACACCTTC
>TRBJ2-7|NA|NA|TRBV18
CASSPRGGATHEQYF
TGTGCCAGCTCACCACGCGGGGGCGCGACCCACGAGCAGTACTTC
>TRBJ2-7|NA|NA|TRBV10-3
CAISESAHEQYF
TGTGCCATCAGTGAGTCGGCCCACGAGCAGTACTTC
>TRBJ2-1|NA|TRBD2|TRBV9
CASSSRQTSGRRNEQFF
TGTGCCAGCAGCTCCCGCCAGACTAGCGGGAGGAGGAATGAGCAGTTCTTC
>TRBJ1-4|NA|NA|TRBV7-2
CASSLDAAINEKLFF
TGTGCCAGCAGCTTAGATGCCGCCATTAATGAAAAACTGTTTTTT
>TRBJ1-1|few|TRBD1|TRBV10-3
CAISLGQGFEAFF
TGTGCCATCAGCCTAGGACAGGGCTTCGAAGCTTTCTTT
>TRBJ2-5|few|TRBD1|TRBV5-1
CASSSVYRDRAVETQYF
TGCGCCAGCAGTTCAGTTTACCGGGACAGGGCCGTCGAGACCCAGTACTTC
>TRBJ2-5|NA|TRBD2|TRBV4-3
CTSSQDPGRFGETQYF
TGCACCAGCAGCCAAGATCCCGGGAGGTTTGGGGAGACCCAGTACTTC
>TRBJ1-2|NA|NA|TRBV20-1
CSASLVGTSGYTF
TGCAGTGCTAGTTTGGTAGGGACCTCTGGCTACACCTTC
>TRBJ2-5|NA|NA|TRBV7-2
CAGSLFGVTVQETQYF
TGTGCCGGCAGCTTATTTGGCGTGACAGTCCAAGAGACCCAGTACTTC
>TRBJ1-2|NA|NA|TRBV9
CASSSPRTGYGYTF
TGTGCCAGCAGCTCGCCCCGGACCGGCTATGGCTACACCTTC
>TRBJ2-2|NA|NA|TRBV27
CASSLDGSGRGRELFF
TGTGCCAGCAGTTTAGACGGGAGTGGCCGAGGAAGGGAGCTGTTTTTT
>TRBJ2-3|NA|NA|TRBV20-1
CSARYGRVSTDTQYF
TGCAGTGCTAGATACGGGAGAGTTAGCACAGATACGCAGTATTTT
>TRBJ2-3|few|NA|TRBV28
CASSLEFGADTQYF
TGTGCCAGCAGTTTAGAGTTCGGAGCAGATACGCAGTATTTT
>TRBJ2-7|NA|TRBD1|TRBV6-2/TRBV6-3
CASSYVQGQGPYEQYF
TGTGCCAGCAGTTACGTTCAGGGACAGGGGCCCTACGAGCAGTACTTC
>TRBJ2-1|NA|TRBD2|TRBV7-9
CACPDGLAGTYNEQFF
TGTGCCTGTCCGGACGGACTAGCGGGAACTTACAATGAGCAGTTCTTC
>TRBJ2-5|few|TRBD2|TRBV6-1
CASGLAQGSFETQYF
TGTGCCAGCGGACTAGCACAAGGAAGTTTTGAGACCCAGTACTTC
>TRBJ2-2|NA|TRBD2|TRBV12-5
CASGPIGTMNTGELFF
TGTGCTAGTGGTCCAATTGGGACTATGAACACCGGGGAGCTGTTTTTT
>TRBJ1-2|NA|TRBD1|TRBV19
CASLQGRDYGYTF
TGTGCCAGTCTACAGGGGAGAGACTATGGCTACACCTTC
>TRBJ2-7|few|NA|TRBV6-2/TRBV6-3
CASSLPNPGHEREQYF
TGTGCCAGCAGTCTCCCCAACCCGGGACACGAGCGCGAGCAGTACTTC
>TRBJ2-3|NA|NA|TRBV7-9
CASSLRPYTQYF
TGTGCCAGCAGCTTAAGGCCATATACGCAGTATTTT
>TRBJ1-6|NA|NA|TRBV14
CASSQEDPGSPLHF
TGTGCCAGCAGCCAAGAGGATCCGGGTTCACCCCTCCACTTT
>TRBJ2-1|NA|TRBD2|TRBV12-3/TRBV12-4
CASRIGLAGYNEQFF
TGTGCCAGCAGGATCGGACTAGCGGGTTACAATGAGCAGTTCTTC
>TRBJ1-4|NA|TRBD1|TRBV27
CASRPTGGYEKLFF
TGTGCCAGCAGGCCCACAGGGGGGTACGAAAAACTGTTTTTT
>TRBJ1-1|NA|TRBD1|TRBV6-1
CASDRGDTEAFF
TGTGCCAGTGACAGGGGAGACACTGAAGCTTTCTTT
>TRBJ1-1|few|NA|TRBV29-1
CSVSGRGNTEAFF
TGCAGCGTCTCCGGACGGGGTAACACTGAAGCTTTCTTT
>TRBJ1-2|NA|NA|TRBV7-9
CASSSEWAHILGGYTF
TGTGCCAGCAGCTCGGAGTGGGCCCATATATTGGGGGGCTACACCTTC
>TRBJ2-7|NA|TRBD1|TRBV5-1
CASSLIRDRGTYEQYF
TGCGCCAGCAGCTTAATCCGGGACAGGGGTACCTACGAGCAGTACTTC
>TRBJ2-7|NA|NA|TRBV29-1
CSVASGEVDYYEQYF
TGCAGCGTTGCGTCAGGGGAGGTGGACTACTACGAGCAGTACTTC